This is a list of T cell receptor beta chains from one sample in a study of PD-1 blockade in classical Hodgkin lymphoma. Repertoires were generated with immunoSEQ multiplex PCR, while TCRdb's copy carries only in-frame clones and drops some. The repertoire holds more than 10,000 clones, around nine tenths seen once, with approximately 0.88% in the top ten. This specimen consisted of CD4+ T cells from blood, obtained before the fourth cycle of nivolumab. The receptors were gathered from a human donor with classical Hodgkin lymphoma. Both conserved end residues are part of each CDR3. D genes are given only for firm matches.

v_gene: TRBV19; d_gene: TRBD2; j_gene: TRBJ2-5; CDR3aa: CASSIGTSGQETQYF; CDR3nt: TGTGCCAGTAGTATCGGGACTAGCGGTCAAGAGACCCAGTACTTC
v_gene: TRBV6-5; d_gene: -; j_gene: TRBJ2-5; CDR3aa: CASSYSSETQYF; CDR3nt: TGTGCCAGCAGTTACTCCAGCGAGACCCAGTACTTC
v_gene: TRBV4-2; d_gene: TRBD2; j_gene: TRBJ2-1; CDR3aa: CASSHLAGPYEQFF; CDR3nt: TGTGCCAGCAGCCACTTAGCGGGCCCATATGAGCAGTTCTTC
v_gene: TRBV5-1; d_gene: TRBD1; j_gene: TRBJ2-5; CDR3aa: CASSLSQGSQETQYF; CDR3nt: TGCGCCAGCAGCCTATCACAGGGGTCCCAAGAGACCCAGTACTTC
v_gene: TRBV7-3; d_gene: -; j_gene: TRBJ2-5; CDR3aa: CASSPLGVQETQYF; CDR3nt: TGTGCCAGCAGCCCCCTCGGAGTCCAAGAGACCCAGTACTTC
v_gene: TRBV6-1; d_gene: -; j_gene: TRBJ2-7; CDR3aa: CASSEGSAGLGEQYF; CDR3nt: TGTGCCAGCAGTGAGGGCAGTGCGGGACTGGGCGAGCAGTACTTC
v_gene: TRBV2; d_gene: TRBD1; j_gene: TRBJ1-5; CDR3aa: CASVGWDSNQPQHF; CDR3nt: TGTGCCAGCGTTGGTTGGGACAGTAATCAGCCCCAGCATTTT